This TCR beta chain derives from a study of cytomegalovirus exposure and HLA in healthy donors. Study-level findings and limits: The study designated 164 TCR beta chains cytomegalovirus-associated.

Trimming took off 6 bases at V and 2 bases at J, with 10 bases between the two ends. CDR3 length equals 13 residues. Germline lookup yields CDR1 ENHRY and CDR2 SYGVKD. The study ran its PCR with 60 Vbeta and 13 Jbeta primers. Profiled with immunoSEQ multiplex PCR; TCRdb holds only in-frame clones, not every one. Of about 120,000 clones in the sample, around 75% were seen once. About this clone: Its antigen is still unknown.

The specimen sequenced was PBMCs. The TCR comes from a woman younger than 45 in good health and CMV-seronegative. V is TRBV10-3 and J is TRBJ1-1, with a possible D match to TRBD1 (6 bases). The CDR3 sequence is CAIRGQANTEAFF. Written as DNA, the CDR3 is TGTGCCATCAGGGGACAAGCAAACACTGAAGCTTTCTTT.